This passage covers 8 T cell receptor beta chains from one sample sequenced in a study of tumor and adjacent non-tumor tissue in lung cancer. The template was RNA from unsorted bulk tissue. Three rounds of nested PCR, following a modified ARM-PCR protocol, produced the TCRbeta library. A single record per CDR3 protein comes from TCRdb applying MiXCR to the multiplex PCR reads. The sample has 200,000 to 250,000 distinct CDR3 sequences, 70% to 75% seen once; the top ten hold less than 25%. The sequenced sample consisted of lung tumor tissue. The receptor set was obtained from a man in his sixties with non-small cell lung cancer.

Comments on this clonotype: The junction and the germline gene differ at one end; a read error may be behind it. The chain uses TRBV4-2 and TRBJ2-7; D perhaps matches TRBD1 (5 bases). CDR1 is LGHNA, CDR2 YNFKEQ, per germline. This CDR3 has 15 amino acids. The CDR3 is CASNQGQDISYEQYF. The DNA of the CDR3 is TGTGCCAGCAACCAAGGACAAGATATATCCTACGAGCAGTACTTC.

This clonotype was recorded at least ten times. The chain links TRBV20-1 to TRBJ2-3; D is uncertain. The V end lost 7 bases, the J end lost 3 bases, and 20 bases lay between the germline ends. CDR1 and CDR2 from the germline V gene are DFQATT and SNEGSKA (reference sequence). CDR3 size: 15 residues. CDR3: CSGVEQLGLTDTQYF. The CDR3 DNA follows: TGCAGTGGAGTGGAACAACTGGGTTTGACAGATACGCAGTATTTT.

In its sample, this clonotype was seen a few times. This chain uses TRBV5-4 with TRBJ2-5; TRBD1 matches 10 bases. V shed 3 bases and J 5 bases; nucleotides not matched to a gene: 10. The CDR3 sequence is 16 residues long. The V gene's germline CDR1 is SGHNT and CDR2 YYREEE (reference sequence). The DNA of the CDR3 is TGTGCCAGCAGCTCAAAGGACAGGGGGAGGCAGGAGACCCAGTACTTC. Protein: CASSSKDRGRQETQYF.

The chain carries TRBV6-1 and TRBJ2-1, with 13 bases lining up with TRBD2. The CDR3 is made up of 15 amino acids. Germline V gives CDR1 MNHNS, CDR2 SASEGT. V was pared by 6 bases and J by 12 bases, with 11 bases of the junction left unmatched. This chain's CDR3 is CASRAGTSGAYVQFF. CDR3 in DNA: TGTGCCAGCAGAGCCGGGACTAGCGGGGCTTACGTGCAGTTCTTC.

As for this clonotype: The CDR3 end shows no conserved phenylalanine or tryptophan, and so a read error is likely. This sequence joins TRBV20-1 and TRBJ2-7, with D perhaps being TRBD1 or TRBD2 (5 bases each). Trimming stripped 0 bases from V and 2 bases from J, with 17 bases between. Germline V CDR1 and CDR2: DFQATT, SNEGSKA (reference sequence). This CDR3 has 16 residues. CDR3 residues: CSARDSASGRTYEQYI. Written as DNA, the CDR3 is TGCAGTGCTAGAGATTCTGCCTCGGGACGGACCTACGAGCAGTACATC.

This clonotype came up a few times. This chain joins TRBV12-3 or TRBV12-4 and TRBJ2-3; TRBD2 matches at 9 bases. V shed 10 bases, J shed 2 bases, and the junction held 10 bases outside the gene matches. The CDR3 is made up of 15 amino acids. CDR3: CANTGTSWDTDTQYF. Here the CDR3 DNA reads TGTGCCAACACAGGGACTAGCTGGGACACAGATACGCAGTATTTT.

To note about this clonotype: The CDR3 end shows no conserved phenylalanine or tryptophan, and so a read error is likely. The gene calls are TRBV29-1 and TRBJ2-1; D is undetermined. This CDR3 has 12 residues. Between the trimmed V and J ends, which lost 4 bases and 4 bases, there was a span of 8 bases. Germline V CDR1 and CDR2: SQVTM, ANQGSEA. The DNA for the CDR3 is TGCAGCGTTGGAGCAGCTTACAATGAGCAGTTCATC. Its protein is CSVGAAYNEQFI.

This clonotype has just a few counts. V is TRBV30 and J is TRBJ2-1, with 10 bases aligning to TRBD2. Germline V lookup: CDR1 GTSNPN, CDR2 SVGIG (reference sequence). J lost 6 bases, V lost 4 bases, and 9 bases had no gene match. This CDR3 is 15 amino acids long. DNA for the CDR3: TGTGCCTGGACCTCCGGCCTAGCGGGAGCCAATGAGCAGTTCTTC. Translated, it gives CAWTSGLAGANEQFF.